This TCR beta chain was found in a study of T cell changes during pregnancy in multiple sclerosis. This CDR3 has 16 residues. V shed 2 bases and J 3 bases; nucleotides not matched to a gene: 8. In germline, CDR1 is MNHNY, CDR2 SVGAGI (reference sequence). The repertoire was sequenced with immunoSEQ multiplex PCR; TCRdb's copy has only in-frame clones and lacks some. In the table there are roughly 40,000 clones, 91% of which are singletons. The V gene is TRBV6-6, the J gene TRBJ1-1; TRBD1 matches at 8 bases. The clonotype originates from a female donor with multiple sclerosis, enrolled in a pregnancy study. The specimen was CD8+ T cells from peripheral blood mononuclear cells, collected before pregnancy. In DNA, the CDR3 is TGTGCCAGCAGTTACACGCCAGGGGGCGCCGACACTGAAGCTTTCTTT. This gives the protein CASSYTPGGADTEAFF.